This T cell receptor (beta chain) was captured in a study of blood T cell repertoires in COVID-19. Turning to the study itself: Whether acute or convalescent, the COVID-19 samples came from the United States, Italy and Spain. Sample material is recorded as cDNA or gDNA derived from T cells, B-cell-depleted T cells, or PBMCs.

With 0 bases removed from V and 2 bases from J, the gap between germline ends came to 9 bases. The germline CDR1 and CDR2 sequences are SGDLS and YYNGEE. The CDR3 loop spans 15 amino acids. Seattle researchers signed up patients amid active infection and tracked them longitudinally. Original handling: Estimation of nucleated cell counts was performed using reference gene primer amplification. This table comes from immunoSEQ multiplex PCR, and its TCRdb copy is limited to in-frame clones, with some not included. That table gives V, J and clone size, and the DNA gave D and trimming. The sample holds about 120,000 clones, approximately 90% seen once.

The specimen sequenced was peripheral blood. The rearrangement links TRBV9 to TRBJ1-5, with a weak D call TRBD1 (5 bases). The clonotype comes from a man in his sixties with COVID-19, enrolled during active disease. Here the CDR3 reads CASSVGTGRNQPQHF. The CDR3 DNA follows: TGTGCCAGCAGCGTAGGCACAGGCCGCAATCAGCCCCAGCATTTT.